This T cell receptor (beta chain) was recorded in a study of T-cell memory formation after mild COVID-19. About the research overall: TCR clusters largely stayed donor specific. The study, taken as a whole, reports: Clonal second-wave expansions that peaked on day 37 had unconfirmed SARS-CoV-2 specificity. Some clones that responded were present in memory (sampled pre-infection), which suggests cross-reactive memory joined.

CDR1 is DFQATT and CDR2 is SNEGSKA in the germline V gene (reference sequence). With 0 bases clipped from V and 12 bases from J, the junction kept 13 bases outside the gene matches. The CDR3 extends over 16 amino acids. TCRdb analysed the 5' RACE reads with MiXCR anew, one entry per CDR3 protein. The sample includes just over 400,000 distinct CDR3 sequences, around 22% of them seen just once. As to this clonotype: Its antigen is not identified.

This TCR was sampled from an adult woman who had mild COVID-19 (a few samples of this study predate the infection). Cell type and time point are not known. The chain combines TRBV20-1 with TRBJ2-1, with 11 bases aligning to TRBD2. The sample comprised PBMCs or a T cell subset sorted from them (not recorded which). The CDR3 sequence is CSAREKTGLAVPGQFF. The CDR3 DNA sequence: TGCAGTGCTAGAGAAAAAACGGGACTAGCGGTTCCTGGGCAGTTCTTC.